This T cell receptor (beta chain) was recovered during a study of cytomegalovirus exposure and HLA in healthy donors. As for the study in general: Membership in the Caucasian-associated ancestry cluster was found for around 81% of around 380 genotyped donors. Findings and caveats of the study: V- and J-gene trimming of TCR beta was linked (in a later analysis) to a missense DCLRE1C variant.

Concerning this clone itself: Its cognate antigen is unknown.

A multiplex PCR was run with 60 Vbeta primers and 13 Jbeta primers. Some clones are missing from TCRdb's copy, which holds only in-frame ones; the method was immunoSEQ multiplex PCR. The sample lists some 150,000 clones, 60% to 85% occurring once. CDR3 size: 14 residues. The germline gives CDR1 LGHNA, CDR2 YNFKEQ. Trimming shortened V by 0 bases and J by 12 bases, and 17 bases separated the two germline ends. Donors counted as nominally healthy when sampled, yet unrecorded immune exposures were likely. The TCR originated in a male donor in good health and CMV-seronegative. The rearrangement uses TRBV4-2 and TRBJ1-2, with TRBD1 as a possible D gene (6 bases). Sequences were obtained from PBMCs. DNA for the CDR3: TGTGCCAGCAGCCAAGAATGGGGGCAGGACCTGCACACCTTC. This sequence encodes CASSQEWGQDLHTF.